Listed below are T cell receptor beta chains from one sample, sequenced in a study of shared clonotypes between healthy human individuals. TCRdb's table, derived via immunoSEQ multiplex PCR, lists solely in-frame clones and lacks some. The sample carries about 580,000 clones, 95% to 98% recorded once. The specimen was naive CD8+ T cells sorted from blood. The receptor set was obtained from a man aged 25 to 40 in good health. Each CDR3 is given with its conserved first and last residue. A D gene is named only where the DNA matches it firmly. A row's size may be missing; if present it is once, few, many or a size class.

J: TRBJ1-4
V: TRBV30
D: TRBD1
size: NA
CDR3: CAWEGQGGEKLFF
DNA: TGTGCCTGGGAGGGACAGGGCGGCGAAAAACTGTTTTTT

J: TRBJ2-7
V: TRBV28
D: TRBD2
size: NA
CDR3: CASSLGLAGVFSYEQYF
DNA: TGTGCCAGCAGTTTAGGGCTAGCGGGAGTGTTCTCCTACGAGCAGTACTTC

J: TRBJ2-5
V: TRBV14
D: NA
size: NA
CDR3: CASGSGTRGTQYF
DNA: TGTGCCAGCGGATCCGGGACCCGCGGGACCCAGTACTTC

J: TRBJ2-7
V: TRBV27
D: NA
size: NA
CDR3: CASSLMWVRGATSSYEQYF
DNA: TGTGCCAGCAGTTTAATGTGGGTGAGGGGGGCCACAAGCTCCTACGAGCAGTACTTC

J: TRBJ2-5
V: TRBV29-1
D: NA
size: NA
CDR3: CSVEFPTDTKETQYF
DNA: TGCAGCGTTGAGTTTCCGACCGATACGAAAGAGACCCAGTACTTC

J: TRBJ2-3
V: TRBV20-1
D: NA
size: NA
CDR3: CSASTDTQYF
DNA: TGCAGTGCATCGACAGATACGCAGTATTTT

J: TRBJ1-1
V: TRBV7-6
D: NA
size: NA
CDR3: CASSSIRGENTEAFF
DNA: TGTGCCAGCAGCTCGATTAGGGGCGAGAACACTGAAGCTTTCTTT

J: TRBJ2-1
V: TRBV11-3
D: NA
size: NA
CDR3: CASSLRPNNEQFF
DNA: TGTGCCAGCAGCTTAAGGCCCAACAATGAGCAGTTCTTC

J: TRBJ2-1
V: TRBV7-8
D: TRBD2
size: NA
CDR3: CASSLRLAGGNEQFF
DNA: TGTGCCAGCAGCTTAAGACTAGCGGGAGGGAATGAGCAGTTCTTC

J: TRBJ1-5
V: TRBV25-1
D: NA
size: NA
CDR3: CASSVGSNQPQHF
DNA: TGTGCCAGCAGCGTCGGTTCGAATCAGCCCCAGCATTTT

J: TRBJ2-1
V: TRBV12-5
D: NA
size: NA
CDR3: CASGLWDGYNEQFF
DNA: TGTGCTAGTGGTTTGTGGGACGGTTACAATGAGCAGTTCTTC

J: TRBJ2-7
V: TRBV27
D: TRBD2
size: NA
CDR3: CASSPPGGPFEQYF
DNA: TGTGCCAGCAGTCCCCCGGGAGGGCCTTTCGAGCAGTACTTC

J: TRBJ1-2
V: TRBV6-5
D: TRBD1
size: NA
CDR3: CASSLGQGAGYTF
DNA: TGTGCCAGCAGCCTAGGACAGGGTGCTGGCTACACCTTC

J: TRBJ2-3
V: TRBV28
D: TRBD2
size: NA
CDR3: CASSWTSGSNTQYF
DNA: TGTGCCAGTAGTTGGACTAGCGGGAGTAATACGCAGTATTTT

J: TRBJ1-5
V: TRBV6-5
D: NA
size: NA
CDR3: CASSYVGNQPQHF
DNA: TGTGCCAGCAGTTACGTGGGAAATCAGCCCCAGCATTTT

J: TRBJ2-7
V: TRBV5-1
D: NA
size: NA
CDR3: CASSSNQVGITGEQYF
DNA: TGCGCCAGCAGCTCCAACCAGGTGGGGATAACGGGGGAGCAGTACTTC

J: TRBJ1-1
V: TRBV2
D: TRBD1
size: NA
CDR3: CASINRGRGGTEAFF
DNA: TGTGCCAGCATTAACAGGGGGCGTGGGGGCACTGAAGCTTTCTTT

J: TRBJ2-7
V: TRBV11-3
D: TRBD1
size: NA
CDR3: CASSLSWGTGGNEQYF
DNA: TGTGCCAGCAGCTTAAGTTGGGGGACAGGGGGTAACGAGCAGTACTTC

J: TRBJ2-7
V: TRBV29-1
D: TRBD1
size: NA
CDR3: CSVGFGGQGGEQYF
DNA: TGCAGCGTTGGGTTTGGGGGACAGGGGGGAGAGCAGTACTTC

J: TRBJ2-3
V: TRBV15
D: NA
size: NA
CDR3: CATSRELDTQYF
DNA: TGTGCCACCAGCAGGGAGCTGGATACGCAGTATTTT

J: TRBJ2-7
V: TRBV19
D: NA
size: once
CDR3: CASSRTAQPYEQYF
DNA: TGTGCCAGTAGTAGGACAGCGCAACCCTACGAGCAGTACTTC

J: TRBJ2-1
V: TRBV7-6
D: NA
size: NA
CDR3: CASSSPTEKQLWGEQFF
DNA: TGTGCCAGCAGCTCCCCGACGGAGAAACAACTTTGGGGTGAGCAGTTCTTC

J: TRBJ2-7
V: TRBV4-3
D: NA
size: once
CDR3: CASSLGQQSYEQYF
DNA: TGCGCCAGCAGCCTCGGACAACAATCCTACGAGCAGTACTTC

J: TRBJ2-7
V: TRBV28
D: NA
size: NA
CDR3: CASSSPLLNGYEQYF
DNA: TGTGCCAGCAGTTCCCCTTTACTGAATGGTTACGAGCAGTACTTC

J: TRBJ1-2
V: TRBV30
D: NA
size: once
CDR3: CAWKNRIYGYTF
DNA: TGTGCCTGGAAAAATAGGATCTATGGCTACACCTTC

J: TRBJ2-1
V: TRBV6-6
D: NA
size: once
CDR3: CASKEGGYGDEQFF
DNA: TGTGCCAGCAAGGAAGGGGGGTACGGCGATGAGCAGTTCTTC

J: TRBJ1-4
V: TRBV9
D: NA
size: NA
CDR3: CASSVEGRAKEKLFF
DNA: TGTGCCAGCAGCGTAGAAGGCAGGGCTAAGGAAAAACTGTTTTTT

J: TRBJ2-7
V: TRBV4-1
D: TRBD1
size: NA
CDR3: CASSQVSGGTYEQYF
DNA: TGCGCCAGCAGCCAAGTGTCAGGGGGAACCTACGAGCAGTACTTC

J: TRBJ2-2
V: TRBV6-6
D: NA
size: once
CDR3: CASTTDEGELFF
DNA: TGTGCCAGCACCACCGATGAGGGGGAGCTGTTTTTT

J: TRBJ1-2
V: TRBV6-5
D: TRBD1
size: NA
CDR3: CASSPGQGNGYTF
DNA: TGTGCCAGCAGCCCGGGACAGGGGAATGGCTACACCTTC

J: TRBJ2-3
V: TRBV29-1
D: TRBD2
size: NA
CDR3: CSVFSRGLPHTDTQYF
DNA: TGCAGCGTTTTCAGTCGGGGACTACCCCACACAGATACGCAGTATTTT

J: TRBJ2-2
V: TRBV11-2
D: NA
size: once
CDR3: CASSLVASGVAGELFF
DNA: TGTGCCAGCAGCTTAGTCGCTTCAGGGGTTGCAGGGGAGCTGTTTTTT

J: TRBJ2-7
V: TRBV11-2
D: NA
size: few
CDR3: CASSLEASSSYEQYF
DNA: TGTGCCAGCAGCTTAGAGGCGTCTAGCTCCTACGAGCAGTACTTC

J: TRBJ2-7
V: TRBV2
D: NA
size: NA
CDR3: CASSATLTDPEWYEQYF
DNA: TGTGCCAGCAGTGCCACCTTAACGGACCCCGAGTGGTACGAGCAGTACTTC

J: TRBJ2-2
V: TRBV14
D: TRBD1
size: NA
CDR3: CASSLTGTGGTGELFF
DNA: TGTGCCAGCAGCTTAACCGGGACAGGGGGCACCGGGGAGCTGTTTTTT

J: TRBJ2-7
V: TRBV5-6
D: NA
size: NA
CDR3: CASSSTYEQYF
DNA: TGTGCCAGCAGCTCGACCTACGAGCAGTACTTC

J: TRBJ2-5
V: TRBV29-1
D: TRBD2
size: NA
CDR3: CSVELAGELETQYF
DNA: TGCAGCGTTGAGCTAGCGGGAGAACTAGAGACCCAGTACTTC

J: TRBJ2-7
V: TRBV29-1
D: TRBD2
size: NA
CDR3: CSVRGGEQSYEQYF
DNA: TGCAGCGTCCGCGGGGGGGAACAATCCTACGAGCAGTACTTC

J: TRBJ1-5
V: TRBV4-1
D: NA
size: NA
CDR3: CASSQDGQNQPQHF
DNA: TGCGCCAGCAGCCAAGATGGGCAGAATCAGCCCCAGCATTTT

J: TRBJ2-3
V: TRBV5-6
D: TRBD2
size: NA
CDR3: CDETAGGPPRADTQYF
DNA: TGTGACGAAACAGCGGGAGGGCCCCCGAGGGCAGATACGCAGTATTTT

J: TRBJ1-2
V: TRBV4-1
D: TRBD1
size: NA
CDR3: CASSQDGRGSYGYTF
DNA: TGCGCCAGCAGCCAAGACGGCAGGGGGTCCTATGGCTACACCTTC

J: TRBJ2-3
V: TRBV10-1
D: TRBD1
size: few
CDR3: CASSATGVADTQYF
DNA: TGCGCCAGCAGTGCGACAGGGGTAGCGGATACGCAGTATTTT

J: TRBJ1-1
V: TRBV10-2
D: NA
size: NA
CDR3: CASSELAPGTEAFF
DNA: TGCGCCAGCAGTGAATTGGCCCCTGGCACTGAAGCTTTCTTT

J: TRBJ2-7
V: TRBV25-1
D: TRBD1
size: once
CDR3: CASSEGTGEYEQYF
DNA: TGTGCCAGCAGTGAGGGGACAGGGGAGTACGAGCAGTACTTC

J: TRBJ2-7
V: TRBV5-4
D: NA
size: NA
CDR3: CASSWDVRSYEQYF
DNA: TGTGCCAGCAGCTGGGACGTCCGATCCTACGAGCAGTACTTC